The T cell receptor beta chain described here comes from a study of cytomegalovirus exposure and HLA in healthy donors. Primers: 60 Vbeta forward and 13 Jbeta reverse. Only in-frame clones appear in the TCRdb table, and some are missing; sequencing was by immunoSEQ multiplex PCR. The data hold 120,000 or so clones, with around three quarters observed a single time. A single count supports this clone. Its antigen is unknown. The germline CDR1 and CDR2 sequences are SNHLY and FYNNEI. With 5 bases removed from V and 0 bases from J, the gap between germline ends came to 9 bases. The length of the CDR3 is 14 residues. General study findings and limits: Information on immune exposure was restricted to one variable (CMV serostatus).

This sequence was found in a man aged 25 to 45 in good health and CMV-seronegative. Sequencing was carried out using PBMCs. The chain combines TRBV2 with TRBJ2-3; tentatively, D is TRBD1 (5 bases). The CDR3 sequence is CASSTGISTDTQYF. In nucleotides, the CDR3 is TGTGCCAGCAGTACAGGAATAAGCACAGATACGCAGTATTTT. The whole variable domain, filled in from reference TRBV2 and TRBJ2-3, reads EPEVTQTPSHQVTQMGQEVILRCVPISNHLYFYWYRQILGQKVEFLVSFYNNEISEKSEIFDDQFSVERPDGSNFTLKIRSTKLEDSAMYFCASSTGISTDTQYFGPGTRLTVL.